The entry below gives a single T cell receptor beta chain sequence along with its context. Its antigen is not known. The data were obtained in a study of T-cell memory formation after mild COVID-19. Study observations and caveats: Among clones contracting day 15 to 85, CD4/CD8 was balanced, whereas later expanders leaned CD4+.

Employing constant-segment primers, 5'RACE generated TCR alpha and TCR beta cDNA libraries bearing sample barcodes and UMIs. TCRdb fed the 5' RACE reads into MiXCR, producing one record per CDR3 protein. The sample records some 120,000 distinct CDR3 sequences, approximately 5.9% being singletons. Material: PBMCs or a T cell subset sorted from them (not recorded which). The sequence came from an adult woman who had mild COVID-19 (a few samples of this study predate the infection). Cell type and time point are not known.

The DNA for the CDR3 is TGTGCCAGCAGCGTAAGATCCGGGACTAACTTAGATACGCAGTATTTT. This gives the protein CASSVRSGTNLDTQYF. The genes are TRBV9 and TRBJ2-3; TRBD2 matches 7 bases. V trimming: 1 base; J trimming: 5 bases; junction bases outside the gene matches: 10. Germline V CDR1 and CDR2: SGDLS, YYNGEE. This CDR3 is built from 16 residues.